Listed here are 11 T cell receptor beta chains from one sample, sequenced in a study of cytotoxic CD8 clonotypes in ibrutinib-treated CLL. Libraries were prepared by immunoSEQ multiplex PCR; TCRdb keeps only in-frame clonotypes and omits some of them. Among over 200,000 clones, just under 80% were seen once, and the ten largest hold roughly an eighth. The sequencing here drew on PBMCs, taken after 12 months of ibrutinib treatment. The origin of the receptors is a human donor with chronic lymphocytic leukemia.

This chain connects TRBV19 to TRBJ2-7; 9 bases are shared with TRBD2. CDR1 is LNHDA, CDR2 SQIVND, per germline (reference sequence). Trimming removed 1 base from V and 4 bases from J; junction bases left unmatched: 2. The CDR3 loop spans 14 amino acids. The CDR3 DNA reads TGTGCCAGTAGTATAGCTAGCGGGGATTACGAGCAGTACTTC. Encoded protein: CASSIASGDYEQYF.

Here the CDR3 reads CASRTVDEKLFF. The CDR3, as DNA: TGTGCCAGCAGGACAGTGGATGAAAAACTGTTTTTT. This sequence joins TRBV27 and TRBJ1-4; weak D call: TRBD1 (5 bases). Germline values: CDR1 MNHEY, CDR2 SMNVEV (reference sequence). The CDR3 is 12 residues long. Trimming shortened V by 6 bases and J by 6 bases, and 8 bases separated the two germline ends.

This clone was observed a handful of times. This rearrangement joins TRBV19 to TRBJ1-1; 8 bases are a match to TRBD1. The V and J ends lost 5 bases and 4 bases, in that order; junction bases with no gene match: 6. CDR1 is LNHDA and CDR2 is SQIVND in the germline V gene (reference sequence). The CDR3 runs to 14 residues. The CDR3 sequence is CASSPSQGGTEAFF. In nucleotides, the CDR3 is TGTGCCAGTAGTCCATCACAGGGGGGCACTGAAGCTTTCTTT.

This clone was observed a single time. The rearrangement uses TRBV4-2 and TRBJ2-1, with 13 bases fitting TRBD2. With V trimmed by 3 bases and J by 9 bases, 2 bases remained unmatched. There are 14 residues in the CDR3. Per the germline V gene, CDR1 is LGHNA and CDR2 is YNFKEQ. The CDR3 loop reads CASSQGLAGSEQFF. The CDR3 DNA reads TGTGCCAGCAGCCAGGGACTAGCGGGAAGTGAGCAGTTCTTC.

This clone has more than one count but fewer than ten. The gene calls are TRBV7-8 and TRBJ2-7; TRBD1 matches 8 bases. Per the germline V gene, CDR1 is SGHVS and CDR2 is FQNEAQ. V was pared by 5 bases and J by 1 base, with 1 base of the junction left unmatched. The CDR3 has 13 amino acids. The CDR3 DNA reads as TGTGCCAGCAGCACAGGGGGATCCTACGAGCAGTACTTC. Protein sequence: CASSTGGSYEQYF.

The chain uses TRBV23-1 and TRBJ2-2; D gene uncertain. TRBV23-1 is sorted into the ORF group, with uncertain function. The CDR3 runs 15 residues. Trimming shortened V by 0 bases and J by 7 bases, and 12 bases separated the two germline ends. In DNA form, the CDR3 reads TGCGCCAGCAGTCAATCGACCATGGCCGTCGGGGAGCTGTTTTTT. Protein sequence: CASSQSTMAVGELFF.

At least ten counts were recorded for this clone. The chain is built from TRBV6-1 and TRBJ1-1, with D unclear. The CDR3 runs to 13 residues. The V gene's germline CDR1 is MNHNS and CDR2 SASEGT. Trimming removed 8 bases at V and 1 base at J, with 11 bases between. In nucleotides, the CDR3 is TGTGCCAGCCAAGTCACATGGAACACTGAAGCTTTCTTT. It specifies CASQVTWNTEAFF.

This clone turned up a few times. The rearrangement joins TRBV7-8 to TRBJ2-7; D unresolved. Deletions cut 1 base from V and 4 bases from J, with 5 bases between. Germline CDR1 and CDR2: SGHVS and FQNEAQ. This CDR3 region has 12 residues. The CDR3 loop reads CASSLGVYEQYF. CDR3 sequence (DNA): TGTGCCAGCAGCTTAGGGGTATACGAGCAGTACTTC.

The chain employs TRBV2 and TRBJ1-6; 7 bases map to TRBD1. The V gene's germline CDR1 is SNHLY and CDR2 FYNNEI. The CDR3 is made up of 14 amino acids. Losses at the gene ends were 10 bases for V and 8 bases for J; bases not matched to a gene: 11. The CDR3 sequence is CATQRQGGDSPLHF. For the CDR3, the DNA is TGTGCCACCCAGAGACAGGGCGGGGATTCACCCCTCCACTTT.

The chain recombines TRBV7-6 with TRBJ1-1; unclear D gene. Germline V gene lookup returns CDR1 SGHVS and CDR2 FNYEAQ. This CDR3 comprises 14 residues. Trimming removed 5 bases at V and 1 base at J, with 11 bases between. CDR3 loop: CASSVLDENTEAFF. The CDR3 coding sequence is TGTGCCAGCAGCGTACTGGATGAGAACACTGAAGCTTTCTTT.

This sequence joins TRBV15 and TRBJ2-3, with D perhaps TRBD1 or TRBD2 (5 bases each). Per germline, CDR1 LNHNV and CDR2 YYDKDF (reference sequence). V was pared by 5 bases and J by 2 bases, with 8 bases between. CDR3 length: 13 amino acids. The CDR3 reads CATSGGNTDTQYF. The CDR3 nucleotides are TGTGCCACCAGCGGGGGAAACACAGATACGCAGTATTTT.